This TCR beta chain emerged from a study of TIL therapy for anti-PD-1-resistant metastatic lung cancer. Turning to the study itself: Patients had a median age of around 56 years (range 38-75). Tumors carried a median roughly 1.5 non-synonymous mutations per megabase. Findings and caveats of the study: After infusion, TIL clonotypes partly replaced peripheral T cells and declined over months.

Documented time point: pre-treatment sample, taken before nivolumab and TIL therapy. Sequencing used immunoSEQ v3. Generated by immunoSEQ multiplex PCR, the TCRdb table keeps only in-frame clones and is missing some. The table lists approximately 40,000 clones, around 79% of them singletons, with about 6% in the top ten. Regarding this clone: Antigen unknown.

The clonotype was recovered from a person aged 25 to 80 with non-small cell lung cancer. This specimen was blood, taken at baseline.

The CDR3 region is CASSRGTEKTLAKNIQYF. As DNA, the CDR3 is TGTGCCAGCAGCCGCGGGACGGAGAAAACCCTAGCCAAAAACATTCAGTACTTC. The chain employs TRBV27 and TRBJ2-4; maybe TRBD2 (6 bases). V was shortened by 6 bases and J by 0 bases, with 21 bases between the two germline ends. Germline CDR1 MNHEY, CDR2 SMNVEV (reference sequence). There are 18 residues in the CDR3.